This T cell receptor (beta chain) was sequenced for a study of monozygotic twins with inflammatory bowel disease. Findings of the study overall: IBD patients shared fewer clonotypes with other individuals than healthy twins, especially patients with disease activity signs.

No DNA is given; TCRdb re-called the 5' RACE reads and lists each CDR3 protein once. Its clone listing holds some 170,000 distinct CDR3 sequences. The V gene's germline CDR1 is LNHDA and CDR2 SQIVND (reference sequence). The CDR3 is made up of 12 amino acids. To note about this clonotype: What it binds is unknown.

The V and J genes are TRBV19 and TRBJ1-1; without DNA, the TCRdb call of TRBD1 cannot be checked. This receptor was obtained from a human donor with ulcerative colitis or Crohn's disease, or a healthy co-twin of an affected twin (not recorded which). The sample comprised blood. The CDR3 is CASTARTDEAFF.